A selection of T cell receptor beta chains follows, all from one sample in a study of shared clonotypes between healthy human individuals. Produced via immunoSEQ multiplex PCR; TCRdb's table is partial and in-frame only. The data contain 2 million to 2.5 million clones, around 95% of them singletons. The specimen was naive CD4+ T cells sorted from blood. The receptors shown here come from a man between 18 and 35 years old in good health. Each CDR3 is given with its conserved first and last residue. D genes are given only for firm matches. The size entry is marked missing in some rows and otherwise reads once, few, many or a size class.

CDR3 protein: CASSPIPSAGVYEQYF
CDR3 DNA: TGTGCCAGCTCACCTATTCCCTCCGCGGGAGTTTACGAGCAGTACTTC
CDR3 length: 16
clone size: -
D gene: TRBD2
J gene: TRBJ2-7
V gene: TRBV18

CDR3 protein: CASSLSTGRTDTQYF
CDR3 DNA: TGCGCCAGCAGCCTGTCGACAGGTCGCACAGATACGCAGTATTTT
CDR3 length: 15
clone size: -
D gene: -
J gene: TRBJ2-3
V gene: TRBV5-1

CDR3 protein: CAISEVGQGVYGYTF
CDR3 DNA: TGTGCCATCAGTGAGGTCGGACAGGGGGTCTACGGCTACACCTTC
CDR3 length: 15
clone size: -
D gene: TRBD1
J gene: TRBJ1-2
V gene: TRBV10-3

CDR3 protein: CASMGISYGYTF
CDR3 DNA: TGTGCCAGCATGGGGATTTCCTATGGCTACACCTTC
CDR3 length: 12
clone size: -
D gene: -
J gene: TRBJ1-2
V gene: TRBV2

CDR3 protein: CASSDAGVDTGELFF
CDR3 DNA: TGCGCCAGCAGCGATGCGGGAGTAGATACCGGGGAGCTGTTTTTT
CDR3 length: 15
clone size: -
D gene: TRBD2
J gene: TRBJ2-2
V gene: TRBV5-1

CDR3 protein: CASSWTGELFF
CDR3 DNA: TGTGCCAGCAGCTGGACAGGGGAACTGTTTTTT
CDR3 length: 11
clone size: -
D gene: TRBD1
J gene: TRBJ1-4
V gene: TRBV7-9

CDR3 protein: CASSLGVLAGDSVETQYF
CDR3 DNA: TGCGCCAGCAGCTTGGGGGTACTAGCGGGAGATTCGGTGGAGACCCAGTACTTC
CDR3 length: 18
clone size: -
D gene: TRBD2
J gene: TRBJ2-5
V gene: TRBV5-1

CDR3 protein: CATSSEGLHSPLHF
CDR3 DNA: TGTGCCACCAGCAGTGAAGGGTTGCATTCACCCCTCCACTTT
CDR3 length: 14
clone size: -
D gene: -
J gene: TRBJ1-6
V gene: TRBV15

CDR3 protein: CASSPLPESHYEQYF
CDR3 DNA: TGCGCCAGCAGCCCGCTTCCCGAATCCCACTACGAGCAGTACTTC
CDR3 length: 15
clone size: -
D gene: -
J gene: TRBJ2-7
V gene: TRBV5-1

CDR3 protein: CASSERQGGTEAFF
CDR3 DNA: TGTGCCAGCAGTGAGCGACAGGGGGGCACTGAAGCTTTCTTT
CDR3 length: 14
clone size: once
D gene: TRBD1
J gene: TRBJ1-1
V gene: TRBV6-5

CDR3 protein: CASSAAYNTGELFF
CDR3 DNA: TGTGCCAGCTCCGCGGCATACAACACCGGGGAGCTGTTTTTT
CDR3 length: 14
clone size: -
D gene: -
J gene: TRBJ2-2
V gene: TRBV7-3

CDR3 protein: CASSRQGTSYEQYF
CDR3 DNA: TGTGCCAGCAGTCGACAGGGGACCTCCTACGAGCAGTACTTC
CDR3 length: 14
clone size: -
D gene: TRBD1
J gene: TRBJ2-7
V gene: TRBV2

CDR3 protein: CASTNLGGGTGELFF
CDR3 DNA: TGTGCCAGCACCAACCTTGGGGGGGGCACCGGGGAGCTGTTTTTT
CDR3 length: 15
clone size: -
D gene: TRBD2
J gene: TRBJ2-2
V gene: TRBV6-5

CDR3 protein: CAISESYRGSYEQYF
CDR3 DNA: TGTGCCATCAGTGAGTCCTACAGGGGGAGTTACGAGCAGTACTTC
CDR3 length: 15
clone size: once
D gene: TRBD1
J gene: TRBJ2-7
V gene: TRBV10-3

CDR3 protein: CASSRQGLNYGYTF
CDR3 DNA: TGCGCCAGCAGTAGACAGGGACTTAACTATGGCTACACCTTC
CDR3 length: 14
clone size: -
D gene: TRBD1
J gene: TRBJ1-2
V gene: TRBV10-2

CDR3 protein: CASSYRTSGSNEQFF
CDR3 DNA: TGTGCCAGCAGTTACCGGACTAGCGGGAGCAATGAGCAGTTCTTC
CDR3 length: 15
clone size: -
D gene: TRBD2
J gene: TRBJ2-1
V gene: TRBV6-6

CDR3 protein: CSVTTSSYNEQFF
CDR3 DNA: TGCAGCGTAACGACTAGCTCCTACAATGAGCAGTTCTTC
CDR3 length: 13
clone size: -
D gene: -
J gene: TRBJ2-1
V gene: TRBV29-1

CDR3 protein: CAWSETGYGYTF
CDR3 DNA: TGTGCCTGGAGTGAGACAGGCTATGGCTACACCTTC
CDR3 length: 12
clone size: -
D gene: -
J gene: TRBJ1-2
V gene: TRBV30

CDR3 protein: CASSPNREGKAFF
CDR3 DNA: TGTGCCAGCTCGCCTAACAGGGAGGGGAAAGCTTTCTTT
CDR3 length: 13
clone size: once
D gene: -
J gene: TRBJ1-1
V gene: TRBV18

CDR3 protein: CASSPVGAHPKRYF
CDR3 DNA: TGTGCCAGCAGCCCCGTTGGGGCGCATCCGAAACGCTACTTC
CDR3 length: 14
clone size: -
D gene: -
J gene: TRBJ2-7
V gene: TRBV27

CDR3 protein: CASSLGGGGGNEKLFF
CDR3 DNA: TGTGCCAGCAGCTTAGGTGGCGGAGGGGGGAATGAAAAACTGTTTTTT
CDR3 length: 16
clone size: -
D gene: -
J gene: TRBJ1-4
V gene: TRBV7-9

CDR3 protein: CASSQEGSGGEQYF
CDR3 DNA: TGCGCCAGCAGCCAAGAGGGGTCGGGCGGGGAGCAGTACTTC
CDR3 length: 14
clone size: -
D gene: -
J gene: TRBJ2-7
V gene: TRBV4-1

CDR3 protein: CASSRTGPDTQYF
CDR3 DNA: TGCGCCAGCAGCAGAACCGGCCCAGATACGCAGTATTTT
CDR3 length: 13
clone size: once
D gene: -
J gene: TRBJ2-3
V gene: TRBV5-1

CDR3 protein: CASSGGTGSTDTQYF
CDR3 DNA: TGCGCCAGCAGCGGGGGGACAGGGAGCACAGATACGCAGTATTTT
CDR3 length: 15
clone size: -
D gene: TRBD1
J gene: TRBJ2-3
V gene: TRBV5-1

CDR3 protein: CASSFRRGEWETQYF
CDR3 DNA: TGTGCCAGCAGCTTCAGACGGGGGGAGTGGGAGACCCAGTACTTC
CDR3 length: 15
clone size: -
D gene: TRBD2
J gene: TRBJ2-5
V gene: TRBV5-4

CDR3 protein: CSVATDYEQYF
CDR3 DNA: TGCAGCGTAGCAACAGACTACGAGCAGTACTTC
CDR3 length: 11
clone size: once
D gene: -
J gene: TRBJ2-7
V gene: TRBV29-1

CDR3 protein: CASSFSRAAYGYTF
CDR3 DNA: TGTGCCAGCAGCTTTTCTCGGGCAGCCTATGGCTACACCTTC
CDR3 length: 14
clone size: -
D gene: -
J gene: TRBJ1-2
V gene: TRBV7-2

CDR3 protein: CASSETPKAEAFF
CDR3 DNA: TGCGCCAGCAGTGAAACTCCCAAGGCTGAAGCTTTCTTT
CDR3 length: 13
clone size: few
D gene: -
J gene: TRBJ1-1
V gene: TRBV10-1

CDR3 protein: CASRAQETQYF
CDR3 DNA: TGTGCCAGCAGGGCACAAGAGACCCAGTACTTC
CDR3 length: 11
clone size: few
D gene: -
J gene: TRBJ2-5
V gene: TRBV28

CDR3 protein: CASSLFYSNQPQHF
CDR3 DNA: TGTGCCAGCAGCTTGTTTTATAGCAATCAGCCCCAGCATTTT
CDR3 length: 14
clone size: -
D gene: -
J gene: TRBJ1-5
V gene: TRBV5-6

CDR3 protein: CASTLGRGISSPLHF
CDR3 DNA: TGTGCCAGCACCTTGGGGAGGGGCATAAGTTCACCCCTCCACTTT
CDR3 length: 15
clone size: once
D gene: -
J gene: TRBJ1-6
V gene: TRBV27

CDR3 protein: CASSQQGLGSNQPQHF
CDR3 DNA: TGTGCCAGCTCTCAACAGGGCCTTGGGAGCAATCAGCCCCAGCATTTT
CDR3 length: 16
clone size: -
D gene: -
J gene: TRBJ1-5
V gene: TRBV18

CDR3 protein: CASSPDRGWAYEQYF
CDR3 DNA: TGTGCCAGCAGTCCCGACAGGGGATGGGCCTACGAGCAGTACTTC
CDR3 length: 15
clone size: -
D gene: TRBD1
J gene: TRBJ2-7
V gene: TRBV28